The sequence of this T cell receptor beta chain was determined in a study of T-cell reconstitution after alpha-beta-depleted transplantation in children. Findings of the study overall: At day 60, the high TCRbeta diversity found in some patients originated from recipient T cells and thymic progenitors that had survived. Most T-cell counts and diversity one year after the transplant came from T cells that were newly produced.

There are a few counts of this clonotype. The antigen is undetermined. TCRbeta library preparation incorporated unique molecular identifiers. TCRdb independently ran MiXCR on the PCR reads; one entry per CDR3 protein. Altogether about 980,000 distinct CDR3 sequences are present, about 26% being singletons, with the ten largest covering over 25%. This CDR3 is 15 amino acids long. V shed 4 bases and J shed 5 bases, with 18 bases lying between them. Germline V CDR1 and CDR2: SQVTM, ANQGSEA. The sequences come from PBMCs, mostly from graft donor cells, collected 360 days after TCRalphabeta/CD19-depleted stem cell transplant. The clonotype comes from a boy younger than two who had a stem cell transplant for SCID, so the T cells may come from the graft donor. This chain uses TRBV29-1 with TRBJ2-1; no reliable D call. This chain's CDR3 is CSVGPRLNLDNEQFF. DNA of the CDR3: TGCAGCGTTGGCCCGCGACTCAACTTGGACAATGAGCAGTTCTTC.